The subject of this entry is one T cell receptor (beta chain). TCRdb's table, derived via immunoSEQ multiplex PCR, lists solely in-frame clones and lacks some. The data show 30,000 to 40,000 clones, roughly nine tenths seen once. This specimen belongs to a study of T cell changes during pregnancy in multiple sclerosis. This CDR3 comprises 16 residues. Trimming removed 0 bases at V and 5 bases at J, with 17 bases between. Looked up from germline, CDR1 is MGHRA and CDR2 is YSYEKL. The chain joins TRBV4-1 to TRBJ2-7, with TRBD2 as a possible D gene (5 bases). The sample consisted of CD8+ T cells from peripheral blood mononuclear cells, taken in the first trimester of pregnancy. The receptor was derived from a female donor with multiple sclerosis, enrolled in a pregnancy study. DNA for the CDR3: TGCGCCAGCAGCCAAGATAGTCCTTTCGAGGGCCACGAGCAGTACTTC. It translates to CASSQDSPFEGHEQYF.